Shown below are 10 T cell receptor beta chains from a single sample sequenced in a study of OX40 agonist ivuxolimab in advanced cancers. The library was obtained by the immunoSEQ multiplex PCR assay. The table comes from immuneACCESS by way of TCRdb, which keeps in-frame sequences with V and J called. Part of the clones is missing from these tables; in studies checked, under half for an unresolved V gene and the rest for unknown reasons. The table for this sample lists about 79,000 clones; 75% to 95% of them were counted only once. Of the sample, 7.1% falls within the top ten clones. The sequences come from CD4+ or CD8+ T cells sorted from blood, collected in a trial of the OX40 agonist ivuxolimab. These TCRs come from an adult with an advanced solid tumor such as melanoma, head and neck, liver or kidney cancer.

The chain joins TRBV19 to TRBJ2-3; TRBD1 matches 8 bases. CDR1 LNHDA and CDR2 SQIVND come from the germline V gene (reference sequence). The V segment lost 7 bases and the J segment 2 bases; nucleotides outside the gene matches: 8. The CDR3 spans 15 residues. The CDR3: CASTDRTGNTDTQYF. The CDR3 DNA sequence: TGTGCCAGTACAGATAGGACAGGGAACACAGATACGCAGTATTTT.

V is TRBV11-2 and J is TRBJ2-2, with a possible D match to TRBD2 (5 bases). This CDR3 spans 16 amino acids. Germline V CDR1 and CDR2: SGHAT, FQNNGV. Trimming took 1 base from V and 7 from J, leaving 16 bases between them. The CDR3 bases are TGTGCCAGCAGCTTAGTTGTTAGCGCGGCGGGCGGGGAGCTGTTTTTT. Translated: CASSLVVSAAGGELFF.

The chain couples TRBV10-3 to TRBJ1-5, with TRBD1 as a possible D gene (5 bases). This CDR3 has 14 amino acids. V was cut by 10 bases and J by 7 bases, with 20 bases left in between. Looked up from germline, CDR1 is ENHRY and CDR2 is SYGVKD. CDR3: CATSGGGARQPQHF. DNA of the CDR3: TGTGCCACGTCGGGGGGAGGGGCCCGACAGCCCCAGCATTTT.

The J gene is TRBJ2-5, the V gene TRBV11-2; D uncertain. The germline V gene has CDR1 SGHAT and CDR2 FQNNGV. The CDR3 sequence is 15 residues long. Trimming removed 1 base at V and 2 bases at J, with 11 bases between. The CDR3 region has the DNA TGTGCCAGCAGCTTAGTCGGGCGGAGTCAAGAGACCCAGTACTTC. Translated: CASSLVGRSQETQYF.

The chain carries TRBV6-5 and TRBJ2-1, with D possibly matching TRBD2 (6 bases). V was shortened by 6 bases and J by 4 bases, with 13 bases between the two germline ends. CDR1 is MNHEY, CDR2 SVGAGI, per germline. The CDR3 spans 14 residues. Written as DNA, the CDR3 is TGTGCCAGCAGGACCCCGGGACTTTACAATGAGCAGTTCTTC. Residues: CASRTPGLYNEQFF.

The CDR3 loop is CASSLFEGNQPQHF. In nucleotides, the CDR3 is TGTGCCAGCAGTTTATTCGAAGGCAATCAGCCCCAGCATTTT. This chain connects TRBV28 to TRBJ1-5; D ambiguous. The length of the CDR3 is 14 residues. In germline, CDR1 is MDHEN, CDR2 SYDVKM. V lost 1 base to trimming and J lost 2 bases, with 6 bases between them.

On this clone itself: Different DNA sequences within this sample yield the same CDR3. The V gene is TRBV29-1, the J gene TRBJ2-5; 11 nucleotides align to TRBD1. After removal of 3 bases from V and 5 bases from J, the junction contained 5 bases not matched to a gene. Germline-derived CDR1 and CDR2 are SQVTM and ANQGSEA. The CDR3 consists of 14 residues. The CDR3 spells CSVEGQGVGETQYF. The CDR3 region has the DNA TGCAGCGTTGAGGGACAGGGGGTGGGCGAGACCCAGTACTTC.

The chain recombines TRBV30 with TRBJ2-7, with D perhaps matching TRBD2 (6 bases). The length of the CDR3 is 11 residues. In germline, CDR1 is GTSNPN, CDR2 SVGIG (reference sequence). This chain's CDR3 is CELALSYEQYF. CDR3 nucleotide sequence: TGTGAACTAGCCCTCTCCTACGAGCAGTACTTC. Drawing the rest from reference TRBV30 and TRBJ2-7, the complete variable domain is SQTIHQWPATLVQPVGSPLSLECTVEGTSNPNLYWYRQAAGRGLQLLFYSVGIGQISSEVPQNLSASRPQDRQFILSSKKLLLSDSGFYLCELALSYEQYFGPGTRLTVT.

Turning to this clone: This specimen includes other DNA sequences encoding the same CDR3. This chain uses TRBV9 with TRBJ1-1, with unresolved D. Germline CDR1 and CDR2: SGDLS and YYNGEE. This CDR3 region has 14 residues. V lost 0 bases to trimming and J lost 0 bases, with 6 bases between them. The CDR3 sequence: CASSVGQLNTEAFF. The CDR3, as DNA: TGTGCCAGCAGCGTAGGGCAGTTGAACACTGAAGCTTTCTTT. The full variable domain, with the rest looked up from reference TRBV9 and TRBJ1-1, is DSGVTQTPKHLITATGQRVTLRCSPRSGDLSVYWYQQSLDQGLQFLIQYYNGEERAKGNILERFSAQQFPDLHSELNLSSLELGDSALYFCASSVGQLNTEAFFGQGTRLTVV.

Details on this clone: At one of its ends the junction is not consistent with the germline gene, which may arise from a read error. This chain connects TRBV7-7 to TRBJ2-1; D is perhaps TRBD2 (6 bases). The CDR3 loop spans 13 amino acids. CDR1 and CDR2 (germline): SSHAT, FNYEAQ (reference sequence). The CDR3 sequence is CASSSGLVNEQFF. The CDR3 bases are TGTGCTAGCAGCTCGGGACTGGTTAATGAGCAGTTCTTC.